This T cell receptor beta chain was obtained from a study of blood T cell repertoires in COVID-19. Study context: The samples span acute and convalescent COVID-19 from the United States, Italy and Spain. PBMCs, B-cell-depleted T cells, or T cells were the source of the cDNA or gDNA that made up the material.

The CDR3 runs 14 residues. Germline V CDR1 and CDR2: MNHEY, SVGAGI. V was pared by 4 bases and J by 7 bases, with 8 bases of the junction left unmatched. This clone was seen a handful of times. Original processing notes: Cell counts per sample came from amplifying reference gene primers. Measured with immunoSEQ multiplex PCR; TCRdb has only the in-frame clones, and not every one. V, J and clone size derive from that table, while D and trimming were established from the DNA sequence. The profile shows roughly 290,000 clones, 80% to 90% of them singletons. The V gene is TRBV6-5, the J gene TRBJ2-7, with TRBD1 matching 9 bases. Material for sequencing was peripheral blood. The sequence was obtained from a woman between 45 and 60 years old who had recovered from COVID-19. CDR3 region: CASSFGQGRVEQYF. The CDR3 nucleotides read TGTGCCAGCAGTTTCGGACAGGGGAGAGTAGAGCAGTACTTC.